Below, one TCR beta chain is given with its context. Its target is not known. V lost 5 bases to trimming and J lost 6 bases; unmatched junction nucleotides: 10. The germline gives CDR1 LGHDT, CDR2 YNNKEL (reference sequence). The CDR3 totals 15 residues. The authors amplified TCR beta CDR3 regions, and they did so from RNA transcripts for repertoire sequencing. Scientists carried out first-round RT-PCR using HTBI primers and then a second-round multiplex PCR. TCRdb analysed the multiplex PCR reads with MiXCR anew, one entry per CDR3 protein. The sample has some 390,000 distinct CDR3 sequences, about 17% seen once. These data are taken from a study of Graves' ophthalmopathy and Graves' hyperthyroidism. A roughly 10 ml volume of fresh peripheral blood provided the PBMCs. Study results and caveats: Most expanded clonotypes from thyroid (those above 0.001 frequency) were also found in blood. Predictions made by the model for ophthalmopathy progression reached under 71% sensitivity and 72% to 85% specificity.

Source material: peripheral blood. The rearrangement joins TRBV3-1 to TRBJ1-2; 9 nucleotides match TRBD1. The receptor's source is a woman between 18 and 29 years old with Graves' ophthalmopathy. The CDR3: CASSFHRGREDGYTF. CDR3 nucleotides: TGTGCCAGCAGCTTCCACAGGGGGCGGGAGGATGGCTACACCTTC. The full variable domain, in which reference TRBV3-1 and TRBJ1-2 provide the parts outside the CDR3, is DTAVSQTPKYLVTQMGNDKSIKCEQNLGHDTMYWYKQDSKKFLKIMFSYNNKELIINETVPNRFSPKSPDKAHLNLHINSLELGDSAVYFCASSFHRGREDGYTFGSGTRLTVV.